A single TCR beta chain is shown here with its context. Its antigen target is currently unknown. Within one base of it there is no much larger clone, and no base qualities were kept. Its CDR3 holds 14 amino acids, cysteine through phenylalanine. Solely the CDR3 DNA is kept, with 42 bases framed from the first base. At the junction V is shortened by 0 bases and J by 4 bases, with 9 bases in between. The germline V gene encodes CDR1 MNHEY and CDR2 SVGEGT. These data originate in a study of blood T cell repertoires in COVID-19 (dated by TCRdb to the early 2020s). A note on the overall study: Samples covering the acute and convalescent phases of COVID-19 were provided by collaborators in the United States, Italy and Spain. The material from the prospective study consisted of cDNA or gDNA derived from T cells, B-cell-depleted T cells, or PBMCs. Subjects who had been exposed to COVID-19, were actively infected with it, or had recovered from it provided the deeply sampled blood TCRbeta repertoires that made up the dataset. The repertoires were released in a freely available public database intended as a resource for research on the immune response to SARS-CoV-2. Samples came from the ongoing ImmuneRACE study (first 160 participants) plus 1,254 subjects from 6 global collaborators. Nearly every sample came with metadata listing a de-identified subject ID, COVID-19 status, age in years and sex. Where HLA class I and class II types were available, the types were taken from metadata supplied by the sample provider, not from assay-based typing.

TCRbeta CDR3 regions were amplified from genomic DNA using the immunoSEQ Assay, a bias-controlled multiplex PCR. From the authors' description of their analysis: Within the assay, amplification of reference gene primers was used to estimate how many nucleated cells each sample contained. Sequence reads were collapsed and filtered to measure the absolute abundance of every unique TCRbeta CDR3 rearrangement. For each sample, productive Simpson clonality was calculated as the square root of Simpson's diversity index across productive rearrangements. Entries here come from immuneACCESS through TCRdb and include only in-frame sequences with V and J called. Some clones fail to appear in such tables; in the studies checked, an unresolved V gene covers under half of the shortfall, and the cause of the remainder is unknown. The D gene and trimming were derived from the DNA, and the V and J assignments and clone size from that table. This sample has roughly 72,000 clones in its table, and almost 90% of those were observed once. Around 2.6% of the sample goes to the ten largest clones.

Collaborating institutions collected whole blood in K2EDTA tubes following their own protocols. For TCRbeta analysis, collaborator samples were shipped as frozen whole blood, as isolated PBMCs, or as DNA extracted from either sample type. Findings and caveats that apply to the study as a whole: Clinical and demographic metadata were provided uncurated, with the amount varying by source and participant.

The clonotype originates from a human donor in a cohort sampled during active COVID-19. Sequenced sample: peripheral blood. The chain couples TRBV6-2 or TRBV6-3 to TRBJ1-1, with a tentative D gene TRBD1 over 5 matching bases. The CDR3 is CASSYSHGGTEAFF. Read as DNA, the sequence is TGTGCCAGCAGTTACTCTCACGGGGGCACTGAAGCTTTCTTT.